The clone carrying this T cell receptor beta chain was seen a handful of times. This record comes from a study of CD8 T cells in ankylosing spondylitis. One entry per CDR3 protein, called by TCRdb with MiXCR from the 5' RACE reads. The sample comprises under 300,000 distinct CDR3 sequences, approximately 9% of which are singletons, and nearly 7% rests with the top ten. This CDR3 is built from 15 residues. From germline, CDR1 is MNHNS and CDR2 SASEGT. Trimming removed 2 bases at V and 1 base at J, with 11 bases between. This TCR was recovered from a male donor with ankylosing spondylitis or in good health (not recorded which). Sample: blood, either unsorted or a sorted T cell fraction (not recorded which). The V gene is TRBV6-1, the J gene TRBJ2-5, with D possibly called TRBD1 or TRBD2 (6 bases each). CDR3 sequence (DNA): TGTGCCAGCAGTGAATACAGGGAGGCCCAAGAGACCCAGTACTTC. Residues: CASSEYREAQETQYF.